This T cell receptor (beta chain) was identified during a study of shared clonotypes between healthy human individuals. Naive-designated CD8 cells lacked CD45RO, were positively enriched for CCR7, and omitted terminally differentiated effector memory CD45RA+ cells. Trimming took 5 bases from V and 0 from J; bases not matched to a gene: 7. This CDR3 spans 17 amino acids. Germline lookup yields CDR1 MDHEN and CDR2 SYDVKM. The data were produced by immunoSEQ multiplex PCR, yet TCRdb's version contains in-frame clones alone and is incomplete. The sample includes about 2.1 million clones, about 93% of them seen just once.

The sample comprised naive CD8+ T cells from PBMCs. The chain employs TRBV28 and TRBJ2-6; 7 bases are shared with TRBD1. The TCR was taken from a man between 18 and 35 years old in good health. Some clones in this sample may be carry-over from other donors' samples. The CDR3 nucleotides read TGTGCCAGCAGTAATAGACAGGGACCCTCTGGGGCCAACGTCCTGACTTTC. This sequence encodes CASSNRQGPSGANVLTF.